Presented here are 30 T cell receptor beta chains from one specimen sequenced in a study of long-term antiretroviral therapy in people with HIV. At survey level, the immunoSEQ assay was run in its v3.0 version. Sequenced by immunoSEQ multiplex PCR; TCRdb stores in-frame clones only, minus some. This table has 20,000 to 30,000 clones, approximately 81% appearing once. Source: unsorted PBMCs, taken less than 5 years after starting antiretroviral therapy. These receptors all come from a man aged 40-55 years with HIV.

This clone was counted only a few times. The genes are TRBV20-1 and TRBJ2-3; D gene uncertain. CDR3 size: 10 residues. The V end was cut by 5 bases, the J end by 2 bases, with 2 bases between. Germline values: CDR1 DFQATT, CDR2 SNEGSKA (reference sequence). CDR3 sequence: CSAPTDTQYF. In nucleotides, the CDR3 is TGCAGTGCTCCCACAGATACGCAGTATTTT.

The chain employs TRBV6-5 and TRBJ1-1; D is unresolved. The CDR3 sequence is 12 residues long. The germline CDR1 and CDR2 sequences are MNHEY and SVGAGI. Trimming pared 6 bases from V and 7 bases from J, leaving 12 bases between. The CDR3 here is CASSNIVGEAFF. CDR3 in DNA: TGTGCCAGCAGCAACATTGTAGGTGAAGCTTTCTTT.

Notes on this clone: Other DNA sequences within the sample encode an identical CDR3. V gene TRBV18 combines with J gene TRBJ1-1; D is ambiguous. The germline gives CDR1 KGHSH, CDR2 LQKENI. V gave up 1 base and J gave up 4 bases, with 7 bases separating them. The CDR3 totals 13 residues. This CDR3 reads CASSPQGGTEAFF. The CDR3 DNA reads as TGTGCCAGCTCACCACAGGGCGGCACTGAAGCTTTCTTT.

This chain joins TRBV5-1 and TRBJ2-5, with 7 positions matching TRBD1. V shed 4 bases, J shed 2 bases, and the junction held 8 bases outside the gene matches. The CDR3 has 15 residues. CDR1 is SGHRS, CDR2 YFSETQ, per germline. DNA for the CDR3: TGCGCCAGCAGCCTGGGGACAGCCGCTCAAGAGACCCAGTACTTC. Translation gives CASSLGTAAQETQYF. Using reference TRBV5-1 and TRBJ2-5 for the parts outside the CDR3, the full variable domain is KAGVTQTPRYLIKTRGQQVTLSCSPISGHRSVSWYQQTPGQGLQFLFEYFSETQRNKGNFPGRFSGRQFSNSRSEMNVSTLELGDSALYLCASSLGTAAQETQYFGPGTRLLVL.

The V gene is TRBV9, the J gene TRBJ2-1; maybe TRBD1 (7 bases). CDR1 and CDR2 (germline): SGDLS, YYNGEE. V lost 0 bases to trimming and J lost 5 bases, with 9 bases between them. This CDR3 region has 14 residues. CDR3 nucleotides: TGTGCCAGCAGCGTAGGCGGGACAGACAATGAGCAGTTCTTC. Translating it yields CASSVGGTDNEQFF.

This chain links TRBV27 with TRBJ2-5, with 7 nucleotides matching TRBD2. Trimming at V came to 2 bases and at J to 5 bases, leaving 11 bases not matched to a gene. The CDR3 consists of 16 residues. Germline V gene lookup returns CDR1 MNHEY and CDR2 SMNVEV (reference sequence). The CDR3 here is CASSLEGPWGGETQYF. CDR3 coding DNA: TGTGCCAGCAGTTTAGAAGGACCCTGGGGGGGGGAGACCCAGTACTTC.

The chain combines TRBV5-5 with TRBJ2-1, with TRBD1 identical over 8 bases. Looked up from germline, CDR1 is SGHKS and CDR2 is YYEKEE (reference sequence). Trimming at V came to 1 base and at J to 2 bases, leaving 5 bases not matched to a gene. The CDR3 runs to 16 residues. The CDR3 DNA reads TGTGCCAGCAGCTTGTTCTCAGGGGGCCCCTACAATGAGCAGTTCTTC. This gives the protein CASSLFSGGPYNEQFF. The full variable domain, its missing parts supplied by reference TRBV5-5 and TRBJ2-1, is DAGVTQSPTHLIKTRGQQVTLRCSPISGHKSVSWYQQVLGQGPQFIFQYYEKEERGRGNFPDRFSARQFPNYSSELNVNALLLGDSALYLCASSLFSGGPYNEQFFGPGTRLTVL.

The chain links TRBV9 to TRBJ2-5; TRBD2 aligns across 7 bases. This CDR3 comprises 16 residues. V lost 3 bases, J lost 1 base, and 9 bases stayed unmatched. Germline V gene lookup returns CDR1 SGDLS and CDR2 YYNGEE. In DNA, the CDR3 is TGTGCCAGCAGCGAAGACAGCGGGGCACTCCAAGAGACCCAGTACTTC. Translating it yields CASSEDSGALQETQYF.

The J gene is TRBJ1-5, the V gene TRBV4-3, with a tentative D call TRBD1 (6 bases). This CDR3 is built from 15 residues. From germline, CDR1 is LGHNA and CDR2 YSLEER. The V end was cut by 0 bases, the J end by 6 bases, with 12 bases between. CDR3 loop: CASSQDRGDSQPQHF. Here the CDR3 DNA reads TGCGCCAGCAGCCAAGACAGGGGAGATTCTCAGCCCCAGCATTTT.

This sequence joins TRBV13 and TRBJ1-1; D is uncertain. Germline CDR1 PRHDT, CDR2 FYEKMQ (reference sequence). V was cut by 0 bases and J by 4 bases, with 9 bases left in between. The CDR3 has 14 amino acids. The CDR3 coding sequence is TGTGCCAGCAGCTTAGGTACGGGTGGCACTGAAGCTTTCTTT. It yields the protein CASSLGTGGTEAFF.

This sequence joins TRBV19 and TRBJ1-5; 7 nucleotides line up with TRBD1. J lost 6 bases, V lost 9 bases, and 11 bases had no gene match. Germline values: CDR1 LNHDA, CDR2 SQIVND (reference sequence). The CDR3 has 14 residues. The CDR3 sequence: CASKLREGAQPQHF. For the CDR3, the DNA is TGTGCCAGCAAATTGAGAGAGGGGGCTCAGCCCCAGCATTTT.

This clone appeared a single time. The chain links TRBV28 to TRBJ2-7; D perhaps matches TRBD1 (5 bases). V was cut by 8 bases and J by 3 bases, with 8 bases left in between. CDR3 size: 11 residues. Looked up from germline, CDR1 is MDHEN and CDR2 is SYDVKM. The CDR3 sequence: CASSGIYEQYF. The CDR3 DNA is TGTGCCAGCTCAGGGATCTACGAGCAGTACTTC.

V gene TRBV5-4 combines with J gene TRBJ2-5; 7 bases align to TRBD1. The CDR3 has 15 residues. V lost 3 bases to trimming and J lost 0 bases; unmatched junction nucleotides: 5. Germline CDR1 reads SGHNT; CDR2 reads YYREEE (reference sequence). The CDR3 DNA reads TGTGCCAGCAGCTCGCTCGACAGGGACCAAGAGACCCAGTACTTC. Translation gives CASSSLDRDQETQYF. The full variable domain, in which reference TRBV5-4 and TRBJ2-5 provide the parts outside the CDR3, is ETGVTQSPTHLIKTRGQQVTLRCSSQSGHNTVSWYQQALGQGPQFIFQYYREEENGRGNFPPRFSGLQFPNYSSELNVNALELDDSALYLCASSSLDRDQETQYFGPGTRLLVL.

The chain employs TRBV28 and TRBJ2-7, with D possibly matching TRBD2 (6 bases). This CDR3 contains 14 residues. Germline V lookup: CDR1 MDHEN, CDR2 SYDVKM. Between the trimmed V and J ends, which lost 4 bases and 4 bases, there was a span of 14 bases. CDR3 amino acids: CASSSAPRGYEQYF. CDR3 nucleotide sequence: TGTGCCAGCAGTTCTGCCCCTCGGGGGTACGAGCAGTACTTC.

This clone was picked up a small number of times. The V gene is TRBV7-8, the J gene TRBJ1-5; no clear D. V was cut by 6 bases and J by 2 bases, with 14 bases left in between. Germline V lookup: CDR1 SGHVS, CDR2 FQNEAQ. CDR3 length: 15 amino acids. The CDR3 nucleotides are TGTGCCAGCAGTCGGACTCCGGACGGCAATCAGCCCCAGCATTTT. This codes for CASSRTPDGNQPQHF. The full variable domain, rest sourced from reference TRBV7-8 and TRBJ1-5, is GAGVSQSPRYKVAKRGQDVALRCDPISGHVSLFWYQQALGQGPEFLTYFQNEAQLDKSGLPSDRFFAERPEGSVSTLKIQRTQQEDSAVYLCASSRTPDGNQPQHFGDGTRLSIL.

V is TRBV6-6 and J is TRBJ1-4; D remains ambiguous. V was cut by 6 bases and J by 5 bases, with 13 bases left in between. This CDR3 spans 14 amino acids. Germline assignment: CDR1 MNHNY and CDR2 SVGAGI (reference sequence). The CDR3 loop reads CASRREVLNEKLFF. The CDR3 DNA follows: TGTGCCAGCAGACGCGAGGTTTTAAATGAAAAACTGTTTTTT.

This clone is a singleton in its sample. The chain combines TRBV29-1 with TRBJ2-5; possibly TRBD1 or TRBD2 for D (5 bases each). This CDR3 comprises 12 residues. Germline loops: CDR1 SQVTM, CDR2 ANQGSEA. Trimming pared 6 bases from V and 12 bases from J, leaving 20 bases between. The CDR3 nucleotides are TGCAGCGTCGCCTCTTCTGGGGGATGGGAGTACTTC. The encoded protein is CSVASSGGWEYF.

This CDR3 is CASSEGTSGIETQYF. The DNA of the CDR3 is TGCGCCAGCAGTGAGGGGACTAGCGGGATTGAGACCCAGTACTTC. V gene TRBV10-2 combines with J gene TRBJ2-5, with 13 bases fitting TRBD2. CDR1 is WSHSY and CDR2 is SAAADI in the germline V gene. This CDR3 comprises 15 residues. V dropped 2 bases and J dropped 5; count of bases not matched to a gene: 2.

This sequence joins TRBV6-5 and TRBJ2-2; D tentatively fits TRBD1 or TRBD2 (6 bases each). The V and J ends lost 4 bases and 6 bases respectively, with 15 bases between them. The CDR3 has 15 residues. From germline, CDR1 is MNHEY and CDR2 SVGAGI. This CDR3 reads CASSFEGVAAGELFF. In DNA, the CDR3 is TGTGCCAGCAGTTTCGAGGGGGTAGCGGCCGGGGAGCTGTTTTTT.

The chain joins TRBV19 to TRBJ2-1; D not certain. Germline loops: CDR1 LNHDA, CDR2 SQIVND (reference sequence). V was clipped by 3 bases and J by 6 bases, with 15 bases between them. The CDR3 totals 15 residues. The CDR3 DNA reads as TGTGCCAGTAGTATGTTTTCGGGTAGTGGCAATGAGCAGTTCTTC. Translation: CASSMFSGSGNEQFF.

CDR3 amino acids: CSVVLGASTGELFF. The CDR3, as DNA: TGCAGCGTTGTGCTGGGGGCGAGTACCGGGGAGCTGTTTTTT. This sequence joins TRBV29-1 and TRBJ2-2, with D perhaps matching TRBD1 (6 bases). The germline CDR1 and CDR2 sequences are SQVTM and ANQGSEA. The CDR3 is 14 amino acids. V shed 4 bases and J shed 5 bases, with 14 bases lying between them.

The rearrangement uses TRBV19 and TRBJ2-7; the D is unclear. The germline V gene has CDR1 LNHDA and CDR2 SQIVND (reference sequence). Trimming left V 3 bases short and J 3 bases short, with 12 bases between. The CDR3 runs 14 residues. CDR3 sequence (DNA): TGTGCCAGTAGTATGAGACCGGGTCACTACGAGCAGTACTTC. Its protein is CASSMRPGHYEQYF.

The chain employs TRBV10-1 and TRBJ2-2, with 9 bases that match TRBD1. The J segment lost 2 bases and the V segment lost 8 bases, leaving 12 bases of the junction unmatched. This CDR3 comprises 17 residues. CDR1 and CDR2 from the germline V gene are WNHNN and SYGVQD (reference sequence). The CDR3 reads CASGDRVLTLNTGELFF. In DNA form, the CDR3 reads TGCGCCAGCGGGGACAGGGTACTCACTTTAAACACCGGGGAGCTGTTTTTT.

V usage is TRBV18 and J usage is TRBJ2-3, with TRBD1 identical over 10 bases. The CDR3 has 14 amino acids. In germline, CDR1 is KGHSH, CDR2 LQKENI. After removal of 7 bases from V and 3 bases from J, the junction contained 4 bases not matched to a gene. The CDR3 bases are TGTGCCAGCTTTGACAGGGGGCTTACAGATACGCAGTATTTT. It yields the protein CASFDRGLTDTQYF.

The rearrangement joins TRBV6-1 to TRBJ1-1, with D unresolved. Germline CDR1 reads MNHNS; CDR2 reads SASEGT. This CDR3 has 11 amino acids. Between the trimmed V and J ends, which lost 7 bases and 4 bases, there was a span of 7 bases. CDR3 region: CASIRATEAFF. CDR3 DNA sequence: TGTGCCAGCATAAGGGCCACTGAAGCTTTCTTT.

The DNA of the CDR3 is TGCGCCAGCAGCCAAGAAACGTACGGGGCCGGATCCTACGAGCAGTACTTC. Translated, it gives CASSQETYGAGSYEQYF. The chain has TRBV4-3 and TRBJ2-7; either TRBD1 or TRBD2 may fit D (5 bases each). The CDR3 is made up of 17 amino acids. Germline V gene sequence: CDR1 LGHNA, CDR2 YSLEER. The V and J ends lost 0 bases and 1 base respectively, with 16 bases between them.

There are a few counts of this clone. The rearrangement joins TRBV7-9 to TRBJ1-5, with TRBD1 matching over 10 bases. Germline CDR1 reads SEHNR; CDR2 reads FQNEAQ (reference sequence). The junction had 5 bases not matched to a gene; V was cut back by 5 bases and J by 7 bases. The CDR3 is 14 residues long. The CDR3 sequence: CASSLDRGWQPQHF. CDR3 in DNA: TGTGCCAGCAGCCTGGACAGGGGGTGGCAGCCCCAGCATTTT.

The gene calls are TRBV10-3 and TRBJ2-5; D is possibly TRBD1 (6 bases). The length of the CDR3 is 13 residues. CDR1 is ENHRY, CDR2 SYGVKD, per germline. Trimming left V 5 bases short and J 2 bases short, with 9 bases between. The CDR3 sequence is CAISWTEQETQYF. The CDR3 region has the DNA TGTGCCATCAGTTGGACAGAGCAAGAGACCCAGTACTTC.

The CDR3 bases are TGTGCCAGCAGCACTGGCTTAGAGGCAGGGCTACCTTACGAGCAGTACTTC. Residues: CASSTGLEAGLPYEQYF. The chain couples TRBV7-9 to TRBJ2-7; tentative D call: TRBD1 (5 bases). V dropped 5 bases and J dropped 4 bases, with 24 bases sitting between them. The CDR3 contains 17 residues. The germline gives CDR1 SEHNR, CDR2 FQNEAQ (reference sequence).

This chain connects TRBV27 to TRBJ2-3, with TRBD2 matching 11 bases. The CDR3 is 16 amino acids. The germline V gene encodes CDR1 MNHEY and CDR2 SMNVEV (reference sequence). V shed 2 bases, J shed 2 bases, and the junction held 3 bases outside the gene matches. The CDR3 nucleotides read TGTGCCAGCAGTTTAACTAGCGGGAGCCCCACAGATACGCAGTATTTT. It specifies CASSLTSGSPTDTQYF.